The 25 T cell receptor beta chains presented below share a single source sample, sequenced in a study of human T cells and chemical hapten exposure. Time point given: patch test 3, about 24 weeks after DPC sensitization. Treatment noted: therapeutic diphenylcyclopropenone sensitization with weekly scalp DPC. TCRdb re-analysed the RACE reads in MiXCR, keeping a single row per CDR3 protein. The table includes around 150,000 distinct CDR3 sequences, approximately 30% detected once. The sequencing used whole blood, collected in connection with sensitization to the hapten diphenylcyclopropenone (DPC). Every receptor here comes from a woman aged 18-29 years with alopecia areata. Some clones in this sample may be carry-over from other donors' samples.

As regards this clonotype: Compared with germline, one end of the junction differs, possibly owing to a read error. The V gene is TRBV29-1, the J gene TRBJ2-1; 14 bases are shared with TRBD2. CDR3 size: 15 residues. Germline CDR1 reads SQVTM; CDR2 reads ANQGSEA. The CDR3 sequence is CSVEGTSGGRNEQFF. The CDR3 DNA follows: TGCAGCGTCGAAGGGACTAGCGGGGGTAGGAATGAGCAGTTCTTC.

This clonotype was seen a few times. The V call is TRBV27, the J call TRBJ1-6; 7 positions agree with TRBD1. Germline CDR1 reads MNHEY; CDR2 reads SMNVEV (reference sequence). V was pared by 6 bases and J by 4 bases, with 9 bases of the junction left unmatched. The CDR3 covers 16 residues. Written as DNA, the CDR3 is TGTGCCAGCAGAATTATCCCGGGACAGTATAATTCACCCCTCCACTTT. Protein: CASRIIPGQYNSPLHF.

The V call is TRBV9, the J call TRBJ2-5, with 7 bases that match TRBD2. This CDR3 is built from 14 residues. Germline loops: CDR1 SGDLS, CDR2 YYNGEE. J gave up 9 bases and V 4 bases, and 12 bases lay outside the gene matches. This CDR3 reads CASSSQRGFDSQYF. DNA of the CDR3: TGTGCCAGCAGCTCCCAGCGGGGCTTCGATTCCCAGTACTTC.

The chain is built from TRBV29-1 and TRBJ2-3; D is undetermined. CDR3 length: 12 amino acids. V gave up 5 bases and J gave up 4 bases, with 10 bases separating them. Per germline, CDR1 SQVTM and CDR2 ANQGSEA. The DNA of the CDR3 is TGCAGCGTTAATAGCCTAGCAGATACGCAGTATTTT. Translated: CSVNSLADTQYF.

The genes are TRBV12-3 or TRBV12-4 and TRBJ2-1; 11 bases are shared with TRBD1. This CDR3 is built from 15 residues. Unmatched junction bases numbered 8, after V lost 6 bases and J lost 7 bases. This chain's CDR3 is CASRPRDRGGNEQFF. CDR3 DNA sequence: TGTGCCAGCAGGCCCCGGGACAGGGGGGGGAATGAGCAGTTCTTC.

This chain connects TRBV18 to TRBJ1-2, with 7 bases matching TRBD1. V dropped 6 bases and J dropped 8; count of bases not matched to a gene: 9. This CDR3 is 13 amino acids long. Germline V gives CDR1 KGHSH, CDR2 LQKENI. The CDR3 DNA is TGTGCCAGCTCGTCCACAGGGGAGAGAGGCTACACCTTC. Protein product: CASSSTGERGYTF. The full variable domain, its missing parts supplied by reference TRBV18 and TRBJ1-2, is NAGVMQNPRHLVRRRGQEARLRCSPMKGHSHVYWYRQLPEEGLKFMVYLQKENIIDESGMPKERFSAEFPKEGPSILRIQQVVRGDSAAYFCASSSTGERGYTFGSGTRLTVV.

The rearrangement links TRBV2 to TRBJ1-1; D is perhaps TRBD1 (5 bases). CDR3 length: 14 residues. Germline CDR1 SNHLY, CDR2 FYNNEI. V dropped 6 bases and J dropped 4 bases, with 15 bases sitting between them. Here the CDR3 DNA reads TGTGCCAGCAGCCCCAGCGGGGCTCGCACTGAAGCTTTCTTT. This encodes CASSPSGARTEAFF.

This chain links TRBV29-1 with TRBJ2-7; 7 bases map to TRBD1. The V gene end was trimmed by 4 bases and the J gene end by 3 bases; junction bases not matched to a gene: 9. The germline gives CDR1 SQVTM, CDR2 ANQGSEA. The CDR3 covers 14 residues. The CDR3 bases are TGCAGCGTTGGGGACCCGGGGACAGACTACGAGCAGTACTTC. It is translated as CSVGDPGTDYEQYF.

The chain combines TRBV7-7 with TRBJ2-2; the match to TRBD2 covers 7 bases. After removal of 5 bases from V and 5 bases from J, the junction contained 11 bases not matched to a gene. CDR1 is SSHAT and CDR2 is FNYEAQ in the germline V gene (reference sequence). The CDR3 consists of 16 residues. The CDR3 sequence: CASSRAGDGRTGELFF. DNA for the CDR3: TGTGCCAGCAGCCGCGCGGGTGACGGGAGGACCGGGGAGCTGTTTTTT.

The CDR3 bases are TGCGCCAGCAGCCAAATCATTGCGGCCCTGAACACTGAAGCTTTCTTT. Its protein is CASSQIIAALNTEAFF. The rearrangement links TRBV4-1 to TRBJ1-1, with no clear D. Germline assignment: CDR1 MGHRA and CDR2 YSYEKL. V shed 2 bases and J shed 0 bases, with 13 bases lying between them. CDR3 size: 16 residues.

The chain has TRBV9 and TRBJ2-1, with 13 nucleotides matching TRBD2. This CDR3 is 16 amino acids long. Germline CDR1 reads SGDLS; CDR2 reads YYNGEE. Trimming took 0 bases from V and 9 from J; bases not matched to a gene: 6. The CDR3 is CASSVGTSGSAVEQFF. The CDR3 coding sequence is TGTGCCAGCAGCGTAGGGACTAGCGGGAGCGCAGTTGAGCAGTTCTTC. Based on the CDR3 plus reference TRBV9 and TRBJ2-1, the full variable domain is DSGVTQTPKHLITATGQRVTLRCSPRSGDLSVYWYQQSLDQGLQFLIQYYNGEERAKGNILERFSAQQFPDLHSELNLSSLELGDSALYFCASSVGTSGSAVEQFFGPGTRLTVL.

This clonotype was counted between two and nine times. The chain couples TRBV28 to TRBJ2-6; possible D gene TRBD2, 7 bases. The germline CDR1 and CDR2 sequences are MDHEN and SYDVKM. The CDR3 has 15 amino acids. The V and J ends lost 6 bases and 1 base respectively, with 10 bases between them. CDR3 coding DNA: TGTGCCAGCAGAGGGGGAGGGTCTGGGGCCAACGTCCTGACTTTC. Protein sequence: CASRGGGSGANVLTF.

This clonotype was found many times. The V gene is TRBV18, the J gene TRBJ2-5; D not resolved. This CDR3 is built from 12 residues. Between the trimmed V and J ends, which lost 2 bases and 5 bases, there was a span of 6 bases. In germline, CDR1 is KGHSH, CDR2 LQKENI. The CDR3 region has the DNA TGTGCCAGCTCACCAGGGGTTGAGACCCAGTACTTC. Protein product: CASSPGVETQYF.

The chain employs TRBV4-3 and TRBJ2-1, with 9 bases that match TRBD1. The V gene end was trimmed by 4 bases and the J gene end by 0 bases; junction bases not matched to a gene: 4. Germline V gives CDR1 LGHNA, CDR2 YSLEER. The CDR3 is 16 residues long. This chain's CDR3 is CASSRGDRVSYNEQFF. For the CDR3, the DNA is TGCGCCAGCAGCCGCGGGGACAGGGTCTCCTACAATGAGCAGTTCTTC.

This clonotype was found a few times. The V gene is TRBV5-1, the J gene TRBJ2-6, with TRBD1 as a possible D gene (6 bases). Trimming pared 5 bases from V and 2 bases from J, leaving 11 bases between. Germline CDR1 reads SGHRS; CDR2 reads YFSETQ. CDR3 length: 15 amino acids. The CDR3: CASRVQGTGANVLTF. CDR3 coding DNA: TGCGCCAGCAGGGTTCAGGGGACTGGGGCCAACGTCCTGACTTTC.

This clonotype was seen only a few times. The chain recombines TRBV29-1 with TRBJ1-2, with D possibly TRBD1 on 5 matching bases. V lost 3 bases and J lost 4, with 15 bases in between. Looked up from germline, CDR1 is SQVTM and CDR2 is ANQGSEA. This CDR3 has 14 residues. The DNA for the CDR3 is TGCAGCGTTGATTCGGAGAGGAGGGGCTATGGCTACACCTTC. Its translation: CSVDSERRGYGYTF.

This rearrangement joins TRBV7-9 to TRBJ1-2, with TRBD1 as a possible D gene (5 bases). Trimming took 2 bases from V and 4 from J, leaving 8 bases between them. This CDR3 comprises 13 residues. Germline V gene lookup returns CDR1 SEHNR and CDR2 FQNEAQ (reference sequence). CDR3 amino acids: CASSLRTTYGYTF. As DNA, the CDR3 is TGTGCCAGCAGCTTAAGGACAACCTATGGCTACACCTTC.

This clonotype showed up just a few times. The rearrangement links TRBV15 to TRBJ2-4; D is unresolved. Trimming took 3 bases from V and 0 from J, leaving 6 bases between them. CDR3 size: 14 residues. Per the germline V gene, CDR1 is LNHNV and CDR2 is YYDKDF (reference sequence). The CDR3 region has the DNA TGTGCCACCAGCAGCACACTAGCCAAAAACATTCAGTACTTC. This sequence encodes CATSSTLAKNIQYF.

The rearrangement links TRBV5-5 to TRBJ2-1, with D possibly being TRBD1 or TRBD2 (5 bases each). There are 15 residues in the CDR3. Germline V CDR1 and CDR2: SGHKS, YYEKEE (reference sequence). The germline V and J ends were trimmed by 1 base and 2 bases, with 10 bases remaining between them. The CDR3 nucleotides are TGTGCCAGCAGCTTGCTGGGGGTCCCCTACAATGAGCAGTTCTTC. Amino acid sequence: CASSLLGVPYNEQFF.

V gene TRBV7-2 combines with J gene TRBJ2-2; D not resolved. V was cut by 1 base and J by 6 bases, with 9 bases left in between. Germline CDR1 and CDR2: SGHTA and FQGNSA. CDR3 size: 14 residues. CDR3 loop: CASSLVHLPGELFF. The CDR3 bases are TGTGCCAGCAGCTTAGTTCACTTGCCCGGGGAGCTGTTTTTT. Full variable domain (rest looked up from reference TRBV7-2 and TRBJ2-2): GAGVSQSPSNKVTEKGKDVELRCDPISGHTALYWYRQSLGQGLEFLIYFQGNSAPDKSGLPSDRFSAERTGGSVSTLTIQRTQQEDSAVYLCASSLVHLPGELFFGEGSRLTVL.

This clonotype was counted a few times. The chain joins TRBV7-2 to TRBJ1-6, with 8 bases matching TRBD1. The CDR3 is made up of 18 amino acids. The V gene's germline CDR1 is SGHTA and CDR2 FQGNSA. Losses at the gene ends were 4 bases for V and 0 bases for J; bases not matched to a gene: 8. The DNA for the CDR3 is TGTGCCAGCAGCTCGGACAGGGTCCGGAGCTCCTATAATTCACCCCTCCACTTT. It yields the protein CASSSDRVRSSYNSPLHF.

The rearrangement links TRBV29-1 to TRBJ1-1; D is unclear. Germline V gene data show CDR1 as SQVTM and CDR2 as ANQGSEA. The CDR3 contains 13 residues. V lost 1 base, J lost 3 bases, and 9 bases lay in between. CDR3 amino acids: CSVEVQVDTEAFF. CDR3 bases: TGCAGCGTTGAAGTGCAAGTCGACACTGAAGCTTTCTTT.

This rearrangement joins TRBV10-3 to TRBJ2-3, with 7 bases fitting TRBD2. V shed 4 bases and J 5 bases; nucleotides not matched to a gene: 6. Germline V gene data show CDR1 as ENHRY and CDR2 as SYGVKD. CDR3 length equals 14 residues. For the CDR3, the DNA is TGTGCCATCAGTGGGATGGCTAGCGGAGATACGCAGTATTTT. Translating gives CAISGMASGDTQYF.

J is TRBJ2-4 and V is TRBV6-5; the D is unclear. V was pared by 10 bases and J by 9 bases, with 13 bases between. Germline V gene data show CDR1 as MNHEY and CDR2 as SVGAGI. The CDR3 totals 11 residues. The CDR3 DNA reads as TGTGCCACAAAGGAGTCGGCCATTCAGTACTTC. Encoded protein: CATKESAIQYF.

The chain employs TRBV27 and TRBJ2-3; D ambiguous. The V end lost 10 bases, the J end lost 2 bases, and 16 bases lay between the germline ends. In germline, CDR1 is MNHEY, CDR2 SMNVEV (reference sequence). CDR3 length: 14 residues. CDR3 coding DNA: TGTGCCACCTCCCACCGTGGGTCCACAGATACGCAGTATTTT. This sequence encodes CATSHRGSTDTQYF.